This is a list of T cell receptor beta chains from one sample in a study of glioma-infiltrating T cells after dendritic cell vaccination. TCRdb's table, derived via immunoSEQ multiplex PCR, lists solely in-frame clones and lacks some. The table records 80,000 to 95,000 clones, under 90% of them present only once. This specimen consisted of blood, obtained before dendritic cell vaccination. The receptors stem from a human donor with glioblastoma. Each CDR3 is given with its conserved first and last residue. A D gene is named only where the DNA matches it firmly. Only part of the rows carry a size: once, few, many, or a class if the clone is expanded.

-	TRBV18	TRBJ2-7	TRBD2	TGTGCCAGCTCACCTGCCCTGACTAGCGGGAGGTACGAGCAGTACTTC	CASSPALTSGRYEQYF
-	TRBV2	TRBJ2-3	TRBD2	TGTGCCAGCAGCTCCGGGACTAGCGGGCTGACAGATACGCAGTATTTT	CASSSGTSGLTDTQYF
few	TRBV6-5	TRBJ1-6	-	TGTGCCAGCAAAATAAACAGGGACCCGGTCTCACCCCTCCACTTT	CASKINRDPVSPLHF
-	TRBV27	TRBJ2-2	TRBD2	TGTGCCAGCAGTTTAAGGTTTCTAGCGGTGGCCTCCGGGGAGCTGTTTTTT	CASSLRFLAVASGELFF
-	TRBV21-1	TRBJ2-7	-	TGTGCCAAGCTTCGGTCCTACGAGCAGTACTTC	CAKLRSYEQYF
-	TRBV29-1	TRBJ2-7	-	TGCAGCGTTGAAGATCCGGGAGAAAATTACGAGCAGTACTTC	CSVEDPGENYEQYF
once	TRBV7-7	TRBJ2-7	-	TGTGCTAGCAGCCCCGCCGGGAGCAGTACCTACGAGCAGTACTTC	CASSPAGSSTYEQYF
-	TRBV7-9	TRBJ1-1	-	TGTGCCAGCAGCTTAGGGGTCGGGGTGAGTGAAGCTTTCTTT	CASSLGVGVSEAFF
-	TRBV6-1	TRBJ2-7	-	TGTGCCAGCAGTGTACAGGGTTTAATGACTATTGACGAGCAGTACTTC	CASSVQGLMTIDEQYF
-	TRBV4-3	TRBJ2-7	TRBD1	TGCGCCACCTCCCTGAACAGGGGCCCCTACGAGCAGTACTTC	CATSLNRGPYEQYF
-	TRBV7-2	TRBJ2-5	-	TGTGCCAGCAGCTTTAGCCTCGGAGGTTATGTTGGGACCCAGTACTTC	CASSFSLGGYVGTQYF
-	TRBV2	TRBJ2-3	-	TGTGCCAGCAGTGAGTCGACCAGCGTGACAGATACGCAGTATTTT	CASSESTSVTDTQYF
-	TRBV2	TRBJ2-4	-	TGTGCCAGCAGTGAAAGAGAAAACATTCAGTACTTC	CASSERENIQYF
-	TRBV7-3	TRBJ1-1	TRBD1	TGTGCCAGCAGCTTAAGACAGGGGACTGAAGCTTTCTTT	CASSLRQGTEAFF
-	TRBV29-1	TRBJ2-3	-	TGCAGCGTTGCCCAGAATACGCAGTATTTT	CSVAQNTQYF
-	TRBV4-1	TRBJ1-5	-	TGCGCCAGCAGCCAGGAATACCAACAGAATCAGCCCCAGCATTTT	CASSQEYQQNQPQHF
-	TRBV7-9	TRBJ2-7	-	TGTGCCAGCAGCTTAGGGGACATTTCCTACGAGCAGTACTTC	CASSLGDISYEQYF
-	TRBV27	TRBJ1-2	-	TGTGCCAGCAGTTTAGGGAGAGCCTATGGCTACACCTTC	CASSLGRAYGYTF
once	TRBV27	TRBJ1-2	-	TGTGCCAGCAGTCCCCGGGAGCTTTTTAACTATGGCTACACCTTC	CASSPRELFNYGYTF
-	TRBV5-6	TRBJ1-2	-	TGTGCCAGTAGGACCGGGACAACTAACTATGGCTACACCTTC	CASRTGTTNYGYTF
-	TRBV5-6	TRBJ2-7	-	TGTGCCAGCAGCATAGCGGTGAGCTCCTACGAGCAGTACTTC	CASSIAVSSYEQYF
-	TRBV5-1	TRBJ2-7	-	TGCGCCAGCAGCCAGGGGGGCGGGGACGAGCAGTACTTC	CASSQGGGDEQYF
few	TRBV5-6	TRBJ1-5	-	TGTGCCAGCAGTGGACAGAATAGCAATCAGCCCCAGCATTTT	CASSGQNSNQPQHF
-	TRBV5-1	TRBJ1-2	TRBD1	TGCGCCAGCAGCTGGGGACAGATCTATGGCTACACCTTC	CASSWGQIYGYTF
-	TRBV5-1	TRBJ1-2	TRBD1	TGCGCCAGCAGCTTAGCGAGACAGGGTTTAGGCTACACCTTC	CASSLARQGLGYTF
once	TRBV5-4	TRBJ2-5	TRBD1	TGTGCCAGCAGCCGACAGGGGGCCGAGGGGGAGACCCAGTACTTC	CASSRQGAEGETQYF
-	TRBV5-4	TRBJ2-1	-	TGTGCCAGCAGCTTGGCCAAGGCAGGGAACAATGAGCAGTTCTTC	CASSLAKAGNNEQFF
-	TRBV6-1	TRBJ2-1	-	TGTGCCAGCAGTGACAGGGGTCGGGGCAATGAGCAGTTCTTC	CASSDRGRGNEQFF
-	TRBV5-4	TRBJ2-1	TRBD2	TGTGCCAGCAGCTTGGTCCGACTAGCGACCTACAATGAGCAGTTCTTC	CASSLVRLATYNEQFF
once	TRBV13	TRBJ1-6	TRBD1	TGTGCCAGCAGCTGGGGACAGGCCCTTGGGAATTCACCCCTCCACTTT	CASSWGQALGNSPLHF
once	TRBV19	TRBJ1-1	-	TGTGCCAGTAGTACCGCGTCGTTGAACACTGAAGCTTTCTTT	CASSTASLNTEAFF
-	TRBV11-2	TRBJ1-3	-	TGTGCCAGCAGCTTAGCGGCAGGGGCCTACTCTGGAAACACCATATATTTT	CASSLAAGAYSGNTIYF
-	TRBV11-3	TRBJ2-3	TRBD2	TGTGCCAGCAGCTCCCGGGGGGTCTATCCGGATACGCAGTATTTT	CASSSRGVYPDTQYF
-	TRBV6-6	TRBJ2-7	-	TGTGCCAGCAGTTACTCGAGTGTAGCCTCCTACGAGCAGTACTTC	CASSYSSVASYEQYF
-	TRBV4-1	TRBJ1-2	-	TGCGCCAGCAGCCAAGCCCCAGGCGTCTCGTTTCTGGGCTACACCTTC	CASSQAPGVSFLGYTF
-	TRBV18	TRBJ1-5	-	TGTGCCAGCTCACCACCCGGGGCAGGGGACAATCAGCCCCAGCATTTT	CASSPPGAGDNQPQHF
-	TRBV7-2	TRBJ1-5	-	TGTGCCAGCAGCTCAACTCAGGGTATAAACAATCAGCCCCAGCATTTT	CASSSTQGINNQPQHF
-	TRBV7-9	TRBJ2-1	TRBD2	TGTGCCAGCAGCAGGAGCGGGGGGGACAATGAGCAGTTCTTC	CASSRSGGDNEQFF
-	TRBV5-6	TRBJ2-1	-	TGTGCCAGCAGCCCGGTCGTTGGGGACAAACCGTTCTTC	CASSPVVGDKPFF
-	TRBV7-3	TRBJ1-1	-	TGTGCCAGCAGCTTCACCCCAGGGGTCGGTGAAGCTTTCTTT	CASSFTPGVGEAFF